The rows below give T cell receptor beta chains drawn from one sample of a study of human T cells and chemical hapten exposure. TCRdb re-analysed the RACE reads in MiXCR, keeping a single row per CDR3 protein. This sample has about 340,000 distinct CDR3 sequences, with 6% to 8.5% found just once. Here the sequenced sample was whole blood, taken in connection with sensitization to the hapten diphenylcyclopropenone (DPC). These receptors all stem from a woman in her late teens or twenties with alopecia areata. Some clones in this sample may be carry-over from other donors' samples. Each CDR3 is given with its conserved first and last residue. The D gene is left open where the match is weak.

TRBV3-1	NA	TRBJ2-7	CASSQGLQTGNEQYF
TRBV11-1	TRBD2	TRBJ2-1	CASSSLAGGTHNEQFF
TRBV10-3	NA	TRBJ2-1	CAISESFTGNEQFF
TRBV20-1	NA	TRBJ1-1	CSARVQTGGLNTEAFF
TRBV6-6	NA	TRBJ1-6	CASSPRPMNNSPLHF
TRBV27	NA	TRBJ2-3	CASIPWPTGRTDTQYF
TRBV2	NA	TRBJ2-6	CASSELGGSGANVLTF
TRBV10-3	NA	TRBJ1-5	CAISESLGVENQPQHF
TRBV7-3	TRBD1	TRBJ2-2	CASSSDRGLTGELFF
TRBV4-3	NA	TRBJ2-7	CASSHLQGNYEQYF
TRBV18	TRBD1	TRBJ2-7	CASSPRYRGVEQYF
TRBV6-5	TRBD2	TRBJ2-3	CASSYSTSDLADTQYF
TRBV20-1	NA	TRBJ1-4	CSARIIDRNEKLFF
TRBV10-3	NA	TRBJ1-6	CAIRGRGDNSPLHF
TRBV14	NA	TRBJ2-3	CASSRYRVADTQYF
TRBV7-2	NA	TRBJ1-4	CASSSNGGNEKLFF
TRBV6-1	TRBD1	TRBJ2-4	CASRQGKGDIQYF
TRBV27	TRBD2	TRBJ2-3	CASSRAVLAGGPTDTQYF
TRBV20-1	TRBD1	TRBJ1-2	CSARRGQGASGYTF
TRBV11-2	TRBD1	TRBJ2-3	CASSLGGQGSTDTQYF
TRBV24-1	NA	TRBJ2-1	CATSLLGDPYNEQFF
TRBV7-2	NA	TRBJ2-3	CASSIEAPADTQYF